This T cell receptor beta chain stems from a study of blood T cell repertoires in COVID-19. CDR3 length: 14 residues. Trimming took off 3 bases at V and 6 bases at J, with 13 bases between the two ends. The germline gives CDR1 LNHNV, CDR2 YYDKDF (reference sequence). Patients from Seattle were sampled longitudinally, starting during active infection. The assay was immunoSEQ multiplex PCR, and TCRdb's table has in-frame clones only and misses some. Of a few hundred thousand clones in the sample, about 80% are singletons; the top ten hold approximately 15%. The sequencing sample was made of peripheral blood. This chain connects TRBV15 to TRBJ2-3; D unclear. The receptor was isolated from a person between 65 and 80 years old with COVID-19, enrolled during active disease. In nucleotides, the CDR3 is TGTGCCACCAGCAGGGGTGTGACCGGGGATACGCAGTATTTT. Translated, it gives CATSRGVTGDTQYF.